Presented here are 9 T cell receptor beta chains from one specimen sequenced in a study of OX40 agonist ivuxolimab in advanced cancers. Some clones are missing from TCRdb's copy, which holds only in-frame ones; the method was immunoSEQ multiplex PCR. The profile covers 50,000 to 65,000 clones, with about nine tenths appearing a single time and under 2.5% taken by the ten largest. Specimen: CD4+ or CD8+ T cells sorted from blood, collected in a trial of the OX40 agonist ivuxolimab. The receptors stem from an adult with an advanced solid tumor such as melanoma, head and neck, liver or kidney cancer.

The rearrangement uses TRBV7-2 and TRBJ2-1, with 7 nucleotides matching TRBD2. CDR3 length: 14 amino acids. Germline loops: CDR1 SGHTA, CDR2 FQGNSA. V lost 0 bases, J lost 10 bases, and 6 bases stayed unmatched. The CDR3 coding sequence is TGTGCCAGCAGCTTAGCTCCTACTAGCGAGGAGCAGTTCTTC. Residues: CASSLAPTSEEQFF.

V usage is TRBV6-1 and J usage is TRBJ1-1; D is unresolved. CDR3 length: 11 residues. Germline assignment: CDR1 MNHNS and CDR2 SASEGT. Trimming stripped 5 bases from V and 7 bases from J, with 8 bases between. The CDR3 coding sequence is TGTGCCAGCAGTTCTCTGGGTGAAGCTTTCTTT. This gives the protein CASSSLGEAFF.

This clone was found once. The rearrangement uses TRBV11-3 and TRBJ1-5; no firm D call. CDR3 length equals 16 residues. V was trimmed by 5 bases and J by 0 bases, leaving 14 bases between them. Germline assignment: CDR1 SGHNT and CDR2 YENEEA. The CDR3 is CASSPQGDYSNQPQHF. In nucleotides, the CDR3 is TGTGCCAGCAGCCCTCAAGGAGACTATAGCAATCAGCCCCAGCATTTT. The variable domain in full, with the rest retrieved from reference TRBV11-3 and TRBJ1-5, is EAGVVQSPRYKIIEKKQPVAFWCNPISGHNTLYWYLQNLGQGPELLIRYENEEAVDDSQLPKDRFSAERLKGVDSTLKIQPAELGDSAVYLCASSPQGDYSNQPQHFGDGTRLSIL.

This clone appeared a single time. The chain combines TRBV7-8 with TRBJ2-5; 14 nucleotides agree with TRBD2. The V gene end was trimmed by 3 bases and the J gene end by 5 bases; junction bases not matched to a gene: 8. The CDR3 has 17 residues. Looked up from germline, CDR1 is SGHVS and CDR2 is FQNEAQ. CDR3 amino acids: CASSLTSGRVSLETQYF. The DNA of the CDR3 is TGTGCCAGCAGCTTGACTAGCGGGAGGGTTTCCCTTGAGACCCAGTACTTC.

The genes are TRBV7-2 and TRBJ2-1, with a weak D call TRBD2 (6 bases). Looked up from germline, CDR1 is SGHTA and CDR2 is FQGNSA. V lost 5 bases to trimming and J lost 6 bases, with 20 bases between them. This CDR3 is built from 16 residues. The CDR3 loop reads CASSARLVSGSNEQFF. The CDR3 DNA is TGTGCCAGCAGCGCCAGACTAGTGTCCGGGAGCAATGAGCAGTTCTTC.

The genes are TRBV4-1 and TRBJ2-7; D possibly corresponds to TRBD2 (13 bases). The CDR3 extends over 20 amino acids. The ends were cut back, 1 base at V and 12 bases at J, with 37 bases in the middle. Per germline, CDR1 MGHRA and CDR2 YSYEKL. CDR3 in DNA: TGCGCCAGCAGCCAAGTGACCGGGACAGGGGGCAGGACTAGCGGGAGCACCCGGTACTTC. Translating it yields CASSQVTGTGGRTSGSTRYF.

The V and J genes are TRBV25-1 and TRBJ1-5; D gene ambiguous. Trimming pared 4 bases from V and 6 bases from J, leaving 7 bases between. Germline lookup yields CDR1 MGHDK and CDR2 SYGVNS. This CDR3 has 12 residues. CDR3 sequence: CASSGVGQPQHF. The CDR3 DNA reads TGTGCCAGCAGTGGGGTGGGTCAGCCCCAGCATTTT.

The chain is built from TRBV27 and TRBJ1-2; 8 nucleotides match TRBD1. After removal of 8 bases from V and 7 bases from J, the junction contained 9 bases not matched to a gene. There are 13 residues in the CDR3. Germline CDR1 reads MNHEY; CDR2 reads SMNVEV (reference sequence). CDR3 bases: TGTGCCAGCCACAGACAGGGGATGGGTGGCTACACCTTC. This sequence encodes CASHRQGMGGYTF.

The CDR3 coding sequence is TGTGCCAGCAGTTTACCTCGGCGGGGGATGGAGCCCCAGCATTTT. Translating it yields CASSLPRRGMEPQHF. The genes are TRBV28 and TRBJ1-5; perhaps TRBD1 as D (5 bases). The CDR3 sequence is 15 residues long. Germline V gives CDR1 MDHEN, CDR2 SYDVKM. Trimming stripped 2 bases from V and 8 bases from J, with 16 bases between.